This T cell receptor (beta chain) emerged from a study of blood T cell repertoires in COVID-19. TCRdb's table, derived via immunoSEQ multiplex PCR, lists solely in-frame clones and lacks some. Of approximately 310,000 clones detected, around 90% appear once; the ten largest clones hold 1%. The junction had 5 bases not matched to a gene; V was cut back by 4 bases and J by 4 bases. The CDR3 length is 15 residues. Germline values: CDR1 SGHTA, CDR2 FQGNSA. V and J are TRBV7-2 and TRBJ1-3, with 9 bases lining up with TRBD1. The specimen was peripheral blood. This clonotype was obtained from a man aged 50 or older with active or convalescent COVID-19. CDR3 DNA: TGTGCCAGCAGCTCTACAGGGGGCTCCGGAAACACCATATATTTT. Translation gives CASSSTGGSGNTIYF. The full variable domain, its missing parts supplied by reference TRBV7-2 and TRBJ1-3, is GAGVSQSPSNKVTEKGKDVELRCDPISGHTALYWYRQSLGQGLEFLIYFQGNSAPDKSGLPSDRFSAERTGGSVSTLTIQRTQQEDSAVYLCASSSTGGSGNTIYFGEGSWLTVV.